This T cell receptor (beta chain) is drawn from a study of hypomethylating agent response in myelodysplastic syndrome. Study-level background: Of patients, about 70% of the 11 got azacitidine and 3 of 11 decitabine.

This CDR3 region has 16 residues. Trimming cost V 1 base and J 6 bases; bases outside gene matches: 9. Germline values: CDR1 LNHDA, CDR2 SQIVND (reference sequence). Authors' data handling: Previously reported viral-epitope specificity per VDJdb covered approximately 1.7% of 168,753 unique clonotypes. Sequencing used immunoSEQ multiplex PCR; TCRdb keeps in-frame clones, though not all of them. That table gives V, J and clone size, and the DNA gave D and trimming. The data contain several thousand clones, approximately 78% of them singletons. The sample in question was bone marrow, obtained before or after starting hypomethylating agent treatment for myelodysplastic syndrome (not recorded which). This TCR was recovered from a human donor with myelodysplastic syndrome. The chain carries TRBV19 and TRBJ2-1; 7 bases line up with TRBD2. The CDR3 bases are TGTGCCAGTAGTATAGGAGGGGCGGGAGCCCCCAATGAGCAGTTCTTC. Translated: CASSIGGAGAPNEQFF.